This T cell receptor (beta chain) is from a study of blood T cell repertoires in COVID-19. The wider study: The study drew acute and convalescent COVID-19 samples from the United States, Italy and Spain. The cDNA or gDNA used as material had been derived from T cells, B-cell-depleted T cells, or PBMCs.

Source study methods: The assay estimated nucleated cells by amplifying reference gene primers. Sequenced by immunoSEQ multiplex PCR; TCRdb stores in-frame clones only, minus some. That table furnishes V, J and clone size, whereas the DNA furnished D and trimming. The sample shows approximately 56,000 clones, 81% of them seen only once. This CDR3 is built from 12 residues. Germline V gene lookup returns CDR1 SNHLY and CDR2 FYNNEI. Trimming took 6 bases from V and 4 from J, leaving 10 bases between them. Seattle cases were enrolled at active infection and followed longitudinally. This chain joins TRBV2 and TRBJ2-7; D remains unclear. The sequence was obtained from a woman older than 75 with COVID-19, enrolled during active disease. Sequences were obtained from peripheral blood. The CDR3 DNA reads TGTGCCAGCAGGCAGAACGAATACGAGCAGTACTTC. This codes for CASRQNEYEQYF.